The sequence of this TCR beta chain was determined in a study of blood T cell repertoires in COVID-19. On the study more broadly: Samples came from the United States, Italy and Spain, spanning acute and convalescent COVID-19.

Libraries were prepared by immunoSEQ multiplex PCR; TCRdb keeps only in-frame clonotypes and omits some of them. Of tens of thousands of clones listed, about 80% are singletons. Seattle's enrolled individuals joined amid active infection and were then monitored longitudinally. In its sample, this clone was seen once. The CDR3 length is 13 residues. Looked up from germline, CDR1 is SGDLS and CDR2 is YYNGEE. V dropped 4 bases and J dropped 8 bases, with 15 bases sitting between them. Sequenced sample: peripheral blood. The chain uses TRBV9 and TRBJ1-2, with D uncertain. This clonotype originated in a man of 80 years or more with COVID-19, enrolled during active disease. CDR3 DNA sequence: TGTGCCAGCAGCCCCTCGGAGGTCAGGGGCTACACCTTC. It translates to CASSPSEVRGYTF.